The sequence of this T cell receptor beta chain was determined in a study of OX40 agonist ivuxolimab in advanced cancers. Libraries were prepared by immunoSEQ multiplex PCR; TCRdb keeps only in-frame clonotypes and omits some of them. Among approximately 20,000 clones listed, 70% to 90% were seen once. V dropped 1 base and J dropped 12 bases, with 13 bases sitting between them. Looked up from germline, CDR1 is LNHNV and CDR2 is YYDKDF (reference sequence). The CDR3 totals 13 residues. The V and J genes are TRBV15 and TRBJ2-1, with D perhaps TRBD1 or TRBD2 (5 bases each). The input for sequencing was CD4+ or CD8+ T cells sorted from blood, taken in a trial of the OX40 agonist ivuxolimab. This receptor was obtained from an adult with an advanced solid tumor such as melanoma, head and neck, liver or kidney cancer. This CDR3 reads CATSRVWGFGQFF. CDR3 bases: TGTGCCACCAGCAGAGTTTGGGGGTTTGGGCAGTTCTTC.